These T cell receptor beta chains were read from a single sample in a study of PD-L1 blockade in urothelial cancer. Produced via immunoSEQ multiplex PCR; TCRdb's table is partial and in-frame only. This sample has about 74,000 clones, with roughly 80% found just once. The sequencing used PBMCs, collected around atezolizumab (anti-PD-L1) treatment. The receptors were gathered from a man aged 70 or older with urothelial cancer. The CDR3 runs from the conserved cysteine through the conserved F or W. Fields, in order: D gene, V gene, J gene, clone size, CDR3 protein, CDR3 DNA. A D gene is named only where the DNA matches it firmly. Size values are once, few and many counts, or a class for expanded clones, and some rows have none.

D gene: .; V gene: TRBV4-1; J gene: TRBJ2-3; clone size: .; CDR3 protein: CASSQDPLTDTQYF; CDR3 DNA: TGCGCCAGCAGCCAAGATCCCCTAACAGATACGCAGTATTTT
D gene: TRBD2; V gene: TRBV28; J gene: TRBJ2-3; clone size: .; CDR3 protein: CASSFGGLAGHSSTDTQYF; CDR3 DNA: TGTGCCAGCAGTTTTGGGGGACTAGCGGGACACTCATCCACAGATACGCAGTATTTT
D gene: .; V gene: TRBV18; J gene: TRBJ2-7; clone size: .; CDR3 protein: CASSPTRQGTTYEQYF; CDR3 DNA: TGTGCCAGCTCACCAACCAGACAGGGGACTACTTACGAGCAGTACTTC
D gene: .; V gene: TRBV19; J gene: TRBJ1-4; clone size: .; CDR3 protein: CASSISPGAREKLFF; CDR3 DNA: TGTGCCAGTAGTATTTCTCCAGGGGCCAGGGAAAAACTGTTTTTT
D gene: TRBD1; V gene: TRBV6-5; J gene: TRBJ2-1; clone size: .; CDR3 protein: CASRETGGGYNEQFF; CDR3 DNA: TGTGCCAGCAGAGAGACAGGGGGTGGTTACAATGAGCAGTTCTTC
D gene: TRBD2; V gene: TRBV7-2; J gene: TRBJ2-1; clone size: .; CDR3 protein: CASSPGLVRDEQFF; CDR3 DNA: TGTGCCAGCAGCCCAGGACTAGTCCGGGATGAGCAGTTCTTC
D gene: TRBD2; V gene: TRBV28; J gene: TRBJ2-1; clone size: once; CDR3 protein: CATHVSGSSYNEQFF; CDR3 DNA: TGTGCCACCCACGTTAGCGGGAGCTCCTACAATGAGCAGTTCTTC
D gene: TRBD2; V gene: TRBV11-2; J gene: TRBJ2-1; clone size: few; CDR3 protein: CASSRGVAGEVNNEQFF; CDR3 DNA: TGTGCCAGCAGCCGGGGGGTAGCGGGAGAGGTAAACAATGAGCAGTTCTTC
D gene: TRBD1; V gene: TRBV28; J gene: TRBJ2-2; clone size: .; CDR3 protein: CASSTTGTGSGELFF; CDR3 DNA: TGTGCCAGCAGTACTACCGGGACAGGGAGCGGGGAGCTGTTTTTT
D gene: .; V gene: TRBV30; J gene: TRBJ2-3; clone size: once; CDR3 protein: CAWKRGRRASTDTQYF; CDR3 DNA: TGTGCCTGGAAAAGAGGGAGACGTGCTAGCACAGATACGCAGTATTTT
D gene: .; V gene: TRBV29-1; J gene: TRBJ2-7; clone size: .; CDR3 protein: CSVEAGQQYEQYF; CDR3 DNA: TGCAGCGTTGAGGCGGGACAGCAGTACGAGCAGTACTTC
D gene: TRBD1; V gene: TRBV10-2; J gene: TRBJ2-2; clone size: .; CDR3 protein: CASSEPGQGLAGELFF; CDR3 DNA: TGCGCCAGCAGTGAACCGGGACAGGGGTTGGCCGGGGAGCTGTTTTTT
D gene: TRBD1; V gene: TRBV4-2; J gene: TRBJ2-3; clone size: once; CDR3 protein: CASSPRLRTGGSTDTQYF; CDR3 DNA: TGTGCCAGCAGCCCGAGACTCAGGACAGGGGGTTCCACAGATACGCAGTATTTT
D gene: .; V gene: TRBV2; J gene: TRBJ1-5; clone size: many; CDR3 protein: CASSEGEVPPGPQHF; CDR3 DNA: TGTGCCAGCAGTGAAGGGGAGGTACCGCCTGGGCCCCAGCATTTT
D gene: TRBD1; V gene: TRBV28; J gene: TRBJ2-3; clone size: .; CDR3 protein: CASSTPKGATDTQYF; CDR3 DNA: TGTGCCAGCAGCACCCCTAAGGGGGCAACAGATACGCAGTATTTT
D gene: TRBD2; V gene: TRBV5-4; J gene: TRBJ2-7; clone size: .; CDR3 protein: CASRSSGRNYEQYF; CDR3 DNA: TGTGCCAGCAGGTCTAGCGGGAGAAACTACGAGCAGTACTTC